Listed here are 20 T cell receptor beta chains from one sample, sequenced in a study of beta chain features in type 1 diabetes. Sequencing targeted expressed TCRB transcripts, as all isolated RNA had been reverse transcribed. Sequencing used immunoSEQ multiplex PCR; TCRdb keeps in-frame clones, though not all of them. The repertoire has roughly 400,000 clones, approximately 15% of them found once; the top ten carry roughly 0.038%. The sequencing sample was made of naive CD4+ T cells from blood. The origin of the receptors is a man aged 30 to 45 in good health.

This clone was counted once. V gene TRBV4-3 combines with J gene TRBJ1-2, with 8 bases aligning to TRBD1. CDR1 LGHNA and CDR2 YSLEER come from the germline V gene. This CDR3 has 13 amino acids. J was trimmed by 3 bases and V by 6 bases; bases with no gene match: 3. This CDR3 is CASSPDRDYGYTF. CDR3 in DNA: TGCGCCAGCAGTCCGGACAGGGACTATGGCTACACCTTC.

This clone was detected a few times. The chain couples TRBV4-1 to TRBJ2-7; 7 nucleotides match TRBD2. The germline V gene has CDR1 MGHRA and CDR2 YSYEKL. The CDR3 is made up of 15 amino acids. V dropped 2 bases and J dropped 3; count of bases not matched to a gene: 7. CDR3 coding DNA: TGCGCCAGCAGCCAATTTACCACGGGGGGCTACGAGCAGTACTTC. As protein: CASSQFTTGGYEQYF.

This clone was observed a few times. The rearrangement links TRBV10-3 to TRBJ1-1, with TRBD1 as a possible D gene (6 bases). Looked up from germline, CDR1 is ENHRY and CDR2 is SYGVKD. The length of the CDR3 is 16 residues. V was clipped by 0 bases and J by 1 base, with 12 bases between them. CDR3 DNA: TGTGCCATCAGTGAGTCGATACCGGGACAGAACACTGAAGCTTTCTTT. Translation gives CAISESIPGQNTEAFF.

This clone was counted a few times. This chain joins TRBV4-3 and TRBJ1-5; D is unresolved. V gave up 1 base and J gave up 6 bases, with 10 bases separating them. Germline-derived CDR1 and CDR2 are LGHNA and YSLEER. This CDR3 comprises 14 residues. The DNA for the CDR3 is TGCGCCAGCAGCCAAGGCTGGGAGGGTCAGCCCCAGCATTTT. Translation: CASSQGWEGQPQHF.

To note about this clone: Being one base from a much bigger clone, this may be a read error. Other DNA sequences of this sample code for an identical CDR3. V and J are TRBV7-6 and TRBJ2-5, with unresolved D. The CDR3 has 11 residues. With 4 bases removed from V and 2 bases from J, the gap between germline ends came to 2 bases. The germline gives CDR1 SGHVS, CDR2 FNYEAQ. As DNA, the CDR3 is TGTGCCAGCAGCTCGCAAGAGACCCAGTACTTC. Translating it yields CASSSQETQYF.

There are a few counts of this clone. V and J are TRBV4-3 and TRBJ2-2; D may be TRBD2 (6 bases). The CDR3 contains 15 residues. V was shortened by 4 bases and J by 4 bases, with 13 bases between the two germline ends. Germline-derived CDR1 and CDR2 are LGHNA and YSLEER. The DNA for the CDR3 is TGCGCCAGCAGCCCCCGGAGGGTAGGCACCGGGGAGCTGTTTTTT. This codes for CASSPRRVGTGELFF.

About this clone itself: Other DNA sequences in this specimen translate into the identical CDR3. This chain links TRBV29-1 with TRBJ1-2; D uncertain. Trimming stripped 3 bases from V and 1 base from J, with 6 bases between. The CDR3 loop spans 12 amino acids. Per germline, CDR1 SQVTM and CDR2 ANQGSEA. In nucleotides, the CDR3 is TGCAGCGTTGAGGGCAGTAACTATGGCTACACCTTC. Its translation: CSVEGSNYGYTF.

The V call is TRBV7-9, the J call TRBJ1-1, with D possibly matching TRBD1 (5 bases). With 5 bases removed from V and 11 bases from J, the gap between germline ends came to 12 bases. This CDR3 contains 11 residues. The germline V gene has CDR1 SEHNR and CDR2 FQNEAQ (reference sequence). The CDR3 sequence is CASSAQAVAFF. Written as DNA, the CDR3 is TGTGCCAGCAGCGCACAGGCCGTTGCTTTCTTT.

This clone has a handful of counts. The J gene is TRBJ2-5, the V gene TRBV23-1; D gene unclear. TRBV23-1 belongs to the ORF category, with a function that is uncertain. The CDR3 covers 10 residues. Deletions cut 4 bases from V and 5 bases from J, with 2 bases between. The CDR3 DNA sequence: TGCGCCAGCAGTCGTGAGACCCAGTACTTC. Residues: CASSRETQYF.

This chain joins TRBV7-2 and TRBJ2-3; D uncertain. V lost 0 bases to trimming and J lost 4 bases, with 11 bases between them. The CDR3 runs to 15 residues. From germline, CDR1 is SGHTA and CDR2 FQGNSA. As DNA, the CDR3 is TGTGCCAGCAGCTTAGCGTCGGGTTCATCAGATACGCAGTATTTT. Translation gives CASSLASGSSDTQYF.

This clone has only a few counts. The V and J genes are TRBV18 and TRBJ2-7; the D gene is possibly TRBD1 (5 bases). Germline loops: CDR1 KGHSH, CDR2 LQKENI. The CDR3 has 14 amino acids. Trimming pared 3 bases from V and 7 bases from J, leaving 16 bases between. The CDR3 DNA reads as TGTGCCAGCTCACCTCCAGGACCAACAGGAGAGCAGTACTTC. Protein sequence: CASSPPGPTGEQYF.

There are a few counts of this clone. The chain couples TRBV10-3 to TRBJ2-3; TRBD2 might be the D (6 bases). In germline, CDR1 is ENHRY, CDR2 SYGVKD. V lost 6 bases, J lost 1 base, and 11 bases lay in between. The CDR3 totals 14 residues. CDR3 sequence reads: CAISPGLGTDTQYF. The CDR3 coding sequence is TGTGCCATCAGCCCGGGACTTGGCACAGATACGCAGTATTTT.

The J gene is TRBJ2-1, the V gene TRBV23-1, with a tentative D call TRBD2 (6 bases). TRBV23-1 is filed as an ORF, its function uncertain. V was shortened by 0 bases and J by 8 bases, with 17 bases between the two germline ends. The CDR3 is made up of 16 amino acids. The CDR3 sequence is CASSQSSEGRIDEQFF. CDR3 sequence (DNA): TGCGCCAGCAGTCAATCAAGCGAAGGGAGGATCGATGAGCAGTTCTTC.

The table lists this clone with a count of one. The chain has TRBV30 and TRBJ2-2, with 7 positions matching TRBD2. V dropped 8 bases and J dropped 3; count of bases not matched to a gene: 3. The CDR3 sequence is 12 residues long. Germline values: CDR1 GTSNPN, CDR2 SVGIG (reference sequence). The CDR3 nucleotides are TGTGCCCGCAGCGGGGACACCGGGGAGCTGTTTTTT. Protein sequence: CARSGDTGELFF.

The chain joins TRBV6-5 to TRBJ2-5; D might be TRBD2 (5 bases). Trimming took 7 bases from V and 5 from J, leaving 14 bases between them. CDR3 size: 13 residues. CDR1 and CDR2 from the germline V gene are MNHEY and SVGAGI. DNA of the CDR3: TGTGCCAGCACCATCTCGCGGGTTGAGACCCAGTACTTC. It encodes CASTISRVETQYF.

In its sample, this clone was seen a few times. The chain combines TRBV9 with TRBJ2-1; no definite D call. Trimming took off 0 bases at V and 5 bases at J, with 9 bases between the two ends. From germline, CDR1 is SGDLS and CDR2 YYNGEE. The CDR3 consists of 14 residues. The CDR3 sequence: CASSVGLTNNEQFF. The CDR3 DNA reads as TGTGCCAGCAGCGTAGGGCTAACCAACAATGAGCAGTTCTTC.

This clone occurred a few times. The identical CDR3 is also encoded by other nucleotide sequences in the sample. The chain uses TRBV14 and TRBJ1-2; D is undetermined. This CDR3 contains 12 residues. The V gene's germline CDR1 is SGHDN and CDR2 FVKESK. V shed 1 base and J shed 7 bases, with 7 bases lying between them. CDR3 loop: CASSQVRGGYTF. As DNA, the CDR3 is TGTGCCAGCAGCCAAGTAAGAGGTGGCTACACCTTC. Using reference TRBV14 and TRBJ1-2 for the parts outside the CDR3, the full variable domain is EAGVTQFPSHSVIEKGQTVTLRCDPISGHDNLYWYRRVMGKEIKFLLHFVKESKQDESGMPNNRFLAERTGGTYSTLKVQPAELEDSGVYFCASSQVRGGYTFGSGTRLTVV.

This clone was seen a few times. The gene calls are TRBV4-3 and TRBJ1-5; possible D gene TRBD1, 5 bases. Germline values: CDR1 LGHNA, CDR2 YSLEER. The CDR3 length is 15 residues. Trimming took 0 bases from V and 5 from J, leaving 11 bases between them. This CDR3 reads CASSQDGTGYQPQHF. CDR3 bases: TGCGCCAGCAGCCAAGACGGAACAGGATATCAGCCCCAGCATTTT.

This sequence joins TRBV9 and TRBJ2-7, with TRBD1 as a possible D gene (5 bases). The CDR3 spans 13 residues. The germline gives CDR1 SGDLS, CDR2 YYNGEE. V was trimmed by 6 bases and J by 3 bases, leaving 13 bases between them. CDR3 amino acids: CASNPEGHYEQYV. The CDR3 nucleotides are TGTGCCAGCAACCCCGAAGGACACTACGAGCAGTACGTC.

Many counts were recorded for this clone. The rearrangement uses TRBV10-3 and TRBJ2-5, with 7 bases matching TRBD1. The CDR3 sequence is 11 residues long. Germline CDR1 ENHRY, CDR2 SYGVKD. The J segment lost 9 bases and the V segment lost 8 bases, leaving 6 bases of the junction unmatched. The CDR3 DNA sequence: TGTGCCATCCGGGACAGTTCGGCCCAGTACTTC. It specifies CAIRDSSAQYF.